This T cell receptor beta chain is drawn from a study of neoadjuvant nivolumab and ipilimumab in lung cancer. Study-wide findings and caveats: Higher pretherapy blood TCR richness went with higher resected-tumor richness.

Assay: immunoSEQ multiplex PCR; the TCRdb copy retains only in-frame clones and omits some. The sample consists of roughly 30,000 clones, 65% to 85% of them appearing once. Germline V gene sequence: CDR1 SGHKS, CDR2 YYEKEE (reference sequence). V was trimmed by 0 bases and J by 0 bases, leaving 8 bases between them. This CDR3 comprises 15 residues. In the case of this clone: Its antigen is not known.

The V gene is TRBV5-5, the J gene TRBJ2-3; D unresolved. Material: peripheral blood, obtained before neoadjuvant nivolumab, alone or with ipilimumab. This TCR was recovered from an adult with non-small cell lung cancer. The CDR3 DNA follows: TGTGCCAGCAGCTTGGATTATGCCAGCACAGATACGCAGTATTTT. It is translated as CASSLDYASTDTQYF.